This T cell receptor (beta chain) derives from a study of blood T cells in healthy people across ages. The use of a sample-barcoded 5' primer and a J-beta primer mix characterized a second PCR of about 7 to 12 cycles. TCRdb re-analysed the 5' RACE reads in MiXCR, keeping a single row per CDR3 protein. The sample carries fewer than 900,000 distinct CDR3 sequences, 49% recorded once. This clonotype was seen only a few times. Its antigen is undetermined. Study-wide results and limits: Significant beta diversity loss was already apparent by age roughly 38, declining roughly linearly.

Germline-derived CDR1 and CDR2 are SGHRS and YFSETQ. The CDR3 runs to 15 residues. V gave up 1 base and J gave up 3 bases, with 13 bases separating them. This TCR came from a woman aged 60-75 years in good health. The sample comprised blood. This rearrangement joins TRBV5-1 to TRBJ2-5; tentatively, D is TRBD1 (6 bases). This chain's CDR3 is CASSLSQGLEETQYF. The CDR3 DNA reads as TGCGCCAGCAGCTTGTCCCAGGGGCTTGAAGAGACCCAGTACTTC.